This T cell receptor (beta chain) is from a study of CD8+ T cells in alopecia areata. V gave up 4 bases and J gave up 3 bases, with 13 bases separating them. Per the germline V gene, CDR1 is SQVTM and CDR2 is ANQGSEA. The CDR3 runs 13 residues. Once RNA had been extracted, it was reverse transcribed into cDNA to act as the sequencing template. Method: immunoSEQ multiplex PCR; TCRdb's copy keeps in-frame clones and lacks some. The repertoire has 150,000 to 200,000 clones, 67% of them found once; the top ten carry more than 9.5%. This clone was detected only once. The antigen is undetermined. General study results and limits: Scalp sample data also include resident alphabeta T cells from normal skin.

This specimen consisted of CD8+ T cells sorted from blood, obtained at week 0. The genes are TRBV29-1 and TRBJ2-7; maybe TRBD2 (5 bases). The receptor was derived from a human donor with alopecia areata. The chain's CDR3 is CSVVTEGFYEQYF. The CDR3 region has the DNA TGCAGCGTTGTTACAGAGGGCTTCTACGAGCAGTACTTC.